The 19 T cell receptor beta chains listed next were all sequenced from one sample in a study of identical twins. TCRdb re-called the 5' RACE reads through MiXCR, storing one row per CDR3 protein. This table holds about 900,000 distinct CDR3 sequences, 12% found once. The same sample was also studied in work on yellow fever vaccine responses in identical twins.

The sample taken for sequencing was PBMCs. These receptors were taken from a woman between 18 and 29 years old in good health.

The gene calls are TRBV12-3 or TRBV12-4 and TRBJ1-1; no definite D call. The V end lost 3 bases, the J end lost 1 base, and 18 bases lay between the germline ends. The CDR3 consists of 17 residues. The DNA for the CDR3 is TGTGCCAGCAGTTTTGGCCTGACTCCCAGCCGGAACACTGAAGCTTTCTTT. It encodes CASSFGLTPSRNTEAFF.

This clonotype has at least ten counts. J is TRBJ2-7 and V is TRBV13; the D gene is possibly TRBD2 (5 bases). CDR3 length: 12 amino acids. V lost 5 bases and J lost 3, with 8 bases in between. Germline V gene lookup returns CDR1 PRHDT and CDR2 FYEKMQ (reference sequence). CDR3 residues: CASSIGGYEQYF. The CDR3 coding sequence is TGTGCCAGCAGCATCGGAGGCTACGAGCAGTACTTC.

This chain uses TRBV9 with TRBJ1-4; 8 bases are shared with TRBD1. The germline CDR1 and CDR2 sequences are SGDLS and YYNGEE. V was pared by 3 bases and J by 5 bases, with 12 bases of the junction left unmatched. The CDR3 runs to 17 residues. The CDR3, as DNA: TGTGCCAGCAGCGATGGGACAGGAGAACTCCAAAATGAAAAACTGTTTTTT. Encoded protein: CASSDGTGELQNEKLFF.

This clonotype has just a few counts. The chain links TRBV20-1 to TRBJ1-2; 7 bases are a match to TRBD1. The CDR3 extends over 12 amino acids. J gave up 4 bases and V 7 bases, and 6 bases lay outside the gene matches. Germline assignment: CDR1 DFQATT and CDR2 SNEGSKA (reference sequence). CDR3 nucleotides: TGCAGTGACGACAGGGTGGCCTATGGCTACACCTTC. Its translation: CSDDRVAYGYTF.

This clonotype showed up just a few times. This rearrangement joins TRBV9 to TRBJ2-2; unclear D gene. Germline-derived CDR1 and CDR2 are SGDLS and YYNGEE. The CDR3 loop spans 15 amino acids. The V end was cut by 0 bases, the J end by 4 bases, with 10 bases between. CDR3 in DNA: TGTGCCAGCAGCGTAGCTCCACGCGGCACCGGGGAGCTGTTTTTT. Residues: CASSVAPRGTGELFF.

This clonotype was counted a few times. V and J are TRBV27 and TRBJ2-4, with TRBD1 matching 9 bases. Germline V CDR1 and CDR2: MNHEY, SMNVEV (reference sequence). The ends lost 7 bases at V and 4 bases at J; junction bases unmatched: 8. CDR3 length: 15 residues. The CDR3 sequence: CASTSAGTGKNIQYF. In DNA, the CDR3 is TGTGCCAGCACCTCCGCCGGGACAGGGAAAAACATTCAGTACTTC.

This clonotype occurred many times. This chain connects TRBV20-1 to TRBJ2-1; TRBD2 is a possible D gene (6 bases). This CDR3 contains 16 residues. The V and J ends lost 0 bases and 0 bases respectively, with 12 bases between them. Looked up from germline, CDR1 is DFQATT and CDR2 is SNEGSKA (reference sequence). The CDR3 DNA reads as TGCAGTGCTAGAGATACGGCGGGGAGCTCCTACAATGAGCAGTTCTTC. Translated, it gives CSARDTAGSSYNEQFF.

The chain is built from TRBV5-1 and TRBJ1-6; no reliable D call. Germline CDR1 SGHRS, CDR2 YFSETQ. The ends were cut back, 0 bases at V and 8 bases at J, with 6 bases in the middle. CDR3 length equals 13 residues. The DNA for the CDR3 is TGCGCCAGCAGCTTGGACGCTTATTCACCCCTCCACTTT. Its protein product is CASSLDAYSPLHF.

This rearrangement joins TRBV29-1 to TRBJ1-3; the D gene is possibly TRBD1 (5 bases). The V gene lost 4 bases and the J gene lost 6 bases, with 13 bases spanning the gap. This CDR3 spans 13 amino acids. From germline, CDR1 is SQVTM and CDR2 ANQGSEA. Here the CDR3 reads CSVAPGGENTIYF. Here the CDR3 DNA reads TGCAGCGTTGCCCCCGGGGGGGAAAACACCATATATTTT.

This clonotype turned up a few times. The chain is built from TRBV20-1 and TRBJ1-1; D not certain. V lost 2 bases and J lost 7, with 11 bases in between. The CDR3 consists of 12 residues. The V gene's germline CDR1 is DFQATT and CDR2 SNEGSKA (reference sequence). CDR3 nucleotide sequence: TGCAGTGCTAGAACCGGGATACTTGAAGCTTTCTTT. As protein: CSARTGILEAFF.

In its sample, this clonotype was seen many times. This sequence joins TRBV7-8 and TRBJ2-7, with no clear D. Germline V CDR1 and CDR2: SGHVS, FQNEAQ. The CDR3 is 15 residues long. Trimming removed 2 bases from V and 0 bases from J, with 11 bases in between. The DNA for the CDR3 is TGTGCCAGCAGCTTAACCATGGCTTCCTCCTACGAGCAGTACTTC. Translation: CASSLTMASSYEQYF.

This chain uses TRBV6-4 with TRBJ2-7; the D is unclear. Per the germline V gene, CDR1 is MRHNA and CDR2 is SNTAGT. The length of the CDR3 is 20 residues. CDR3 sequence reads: CASRDKKVSSHAVSSYEQYV. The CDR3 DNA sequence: TGTGCCAGCCGTGACAAAAAGGTTTCGTCCCACGCCGTAAGCTCCTACGAGCAGTACGTC.

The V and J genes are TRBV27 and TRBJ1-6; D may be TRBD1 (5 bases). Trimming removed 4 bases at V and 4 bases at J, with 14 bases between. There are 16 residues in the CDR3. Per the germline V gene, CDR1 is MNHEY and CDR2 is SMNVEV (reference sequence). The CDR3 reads CASSWGREPYNSPLHF. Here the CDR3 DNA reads TGTGCCAGCAGTTGGGGCAGGGAACCATATAATTCACCCCTCCACTTT.

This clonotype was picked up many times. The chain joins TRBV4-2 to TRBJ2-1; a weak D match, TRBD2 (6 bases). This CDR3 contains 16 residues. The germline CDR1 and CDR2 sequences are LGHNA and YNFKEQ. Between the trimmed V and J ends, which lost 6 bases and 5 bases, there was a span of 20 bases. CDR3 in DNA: TGTGCCAGCAGTCGAGATGCGGGACTGACAAACAATGAGCAGTTCTTC. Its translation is CASSRDAGLTNNEQFF.

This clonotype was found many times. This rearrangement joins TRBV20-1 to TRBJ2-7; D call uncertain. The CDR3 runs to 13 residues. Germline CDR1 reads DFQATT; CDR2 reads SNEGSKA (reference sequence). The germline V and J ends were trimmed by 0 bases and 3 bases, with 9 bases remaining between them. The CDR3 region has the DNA TGCAGTGCTAGAGACAGGCTAGACTACGAGCAGTACTTC. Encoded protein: CSARDRLDYEQYF.

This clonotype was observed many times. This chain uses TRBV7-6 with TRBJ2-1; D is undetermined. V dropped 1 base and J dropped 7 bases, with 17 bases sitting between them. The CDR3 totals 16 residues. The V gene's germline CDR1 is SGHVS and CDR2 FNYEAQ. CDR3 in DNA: TGTGCCAGCAGCTTAGTGTACGGAGCTTCGACGAATGAGCAGTTCTTC. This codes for CASSLVYGASTNEQFF.

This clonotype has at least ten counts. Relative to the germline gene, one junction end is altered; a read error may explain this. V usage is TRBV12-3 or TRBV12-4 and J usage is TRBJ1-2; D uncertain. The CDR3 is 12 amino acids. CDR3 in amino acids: CASSLSLTGHTF. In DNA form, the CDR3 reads TGTGCCAGCAGTTTATCCTTAACTGGCCACACCTTC.

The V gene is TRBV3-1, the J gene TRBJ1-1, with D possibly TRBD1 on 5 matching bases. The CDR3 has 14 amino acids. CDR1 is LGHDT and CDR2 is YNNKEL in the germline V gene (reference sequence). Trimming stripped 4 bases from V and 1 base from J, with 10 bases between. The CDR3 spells CASSRETANTEAFF. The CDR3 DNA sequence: TGTGCCAGCAGCCGAGAGACAGCGAACACTGAAGCTTTCTTT.

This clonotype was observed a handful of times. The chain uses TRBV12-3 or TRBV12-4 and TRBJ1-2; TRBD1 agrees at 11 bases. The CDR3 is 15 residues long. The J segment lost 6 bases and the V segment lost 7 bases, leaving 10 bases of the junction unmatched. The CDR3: CASTPRTGGFNGYTF. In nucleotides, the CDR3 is TGTGCCAGCACCCCCCGGACAGGGGGCTTTAATGGCTACACCTTC.